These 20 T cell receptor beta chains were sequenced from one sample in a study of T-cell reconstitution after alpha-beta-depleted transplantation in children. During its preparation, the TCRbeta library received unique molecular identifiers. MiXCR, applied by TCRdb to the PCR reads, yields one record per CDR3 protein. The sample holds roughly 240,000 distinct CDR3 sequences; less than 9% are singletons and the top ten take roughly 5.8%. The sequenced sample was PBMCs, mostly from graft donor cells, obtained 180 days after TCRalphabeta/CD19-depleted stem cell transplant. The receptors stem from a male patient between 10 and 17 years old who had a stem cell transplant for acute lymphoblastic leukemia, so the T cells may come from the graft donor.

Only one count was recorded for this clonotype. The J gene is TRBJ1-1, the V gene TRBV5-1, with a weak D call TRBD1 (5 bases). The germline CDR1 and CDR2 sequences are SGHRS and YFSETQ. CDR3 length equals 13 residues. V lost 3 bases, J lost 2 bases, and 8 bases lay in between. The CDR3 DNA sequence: TGCGCCAGCAGCTCCAGGGAAAACACTGAAGCTTTCTTT. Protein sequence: CASSSRENTEAFF.

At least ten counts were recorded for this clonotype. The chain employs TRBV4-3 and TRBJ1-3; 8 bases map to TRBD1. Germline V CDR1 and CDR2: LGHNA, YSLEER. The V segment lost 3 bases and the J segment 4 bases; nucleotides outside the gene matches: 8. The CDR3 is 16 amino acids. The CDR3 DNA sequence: TGCGCCAGCAGCCACACCACGACAGGGGAAGGAAACACCATATATTTT. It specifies CASSHTTTGEGNTIYF.

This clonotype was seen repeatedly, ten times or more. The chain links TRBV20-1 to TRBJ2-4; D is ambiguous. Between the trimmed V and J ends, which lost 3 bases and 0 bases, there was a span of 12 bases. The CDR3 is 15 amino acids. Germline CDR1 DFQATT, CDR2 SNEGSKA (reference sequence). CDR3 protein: CSASSQLLAKNIQYF. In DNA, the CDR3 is TGCAGTGCTAGCTCTCAATTGCTAGCCAAAAACATTCAGTACTTC.

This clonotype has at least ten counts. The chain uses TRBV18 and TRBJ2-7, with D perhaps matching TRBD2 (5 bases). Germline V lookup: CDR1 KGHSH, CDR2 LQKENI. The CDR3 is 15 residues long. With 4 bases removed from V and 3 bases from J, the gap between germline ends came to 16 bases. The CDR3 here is CASSLRGGGFYEQYF. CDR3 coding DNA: TGTGCCAGCTCACTACGCGGAGGAGGCTTCTACGAGCAGTACTTC.

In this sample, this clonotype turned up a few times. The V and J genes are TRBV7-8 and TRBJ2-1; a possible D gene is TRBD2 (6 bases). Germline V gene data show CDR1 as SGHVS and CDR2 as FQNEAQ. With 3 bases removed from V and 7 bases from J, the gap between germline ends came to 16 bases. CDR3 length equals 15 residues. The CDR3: CASSLFGGEKNEQFF. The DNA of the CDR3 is TGTGCCAGCAGCTTGTTTGGAGGGGAGAAGAATGAGCAGTTCTTC.

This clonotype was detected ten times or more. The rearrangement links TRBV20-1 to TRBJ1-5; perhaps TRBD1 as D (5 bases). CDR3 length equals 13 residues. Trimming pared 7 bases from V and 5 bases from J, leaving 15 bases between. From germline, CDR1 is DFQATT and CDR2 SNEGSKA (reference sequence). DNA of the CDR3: TGCAGTGGCAAGCAGGGAACCGATCAGCCCCAGCATTTT. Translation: CSGKQGTDQPQHF.

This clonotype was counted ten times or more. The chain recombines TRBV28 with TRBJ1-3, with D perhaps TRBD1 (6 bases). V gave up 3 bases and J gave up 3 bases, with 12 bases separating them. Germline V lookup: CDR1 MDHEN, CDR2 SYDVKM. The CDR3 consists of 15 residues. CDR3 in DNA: TGTGCCAGCAGTTTTGCAGGGGTATTTGGAAACACCATATATTTT. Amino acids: CASSFAGVFGNTIYF.

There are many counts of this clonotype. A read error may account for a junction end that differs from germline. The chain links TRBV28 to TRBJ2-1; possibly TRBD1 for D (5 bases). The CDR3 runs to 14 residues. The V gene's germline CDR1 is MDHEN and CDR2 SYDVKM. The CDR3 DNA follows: TGTGCCAGCAGTTTAAGGCCCCGACAGTCCTATCTCCTCTTC. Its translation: CASSLRPRQSYLLF. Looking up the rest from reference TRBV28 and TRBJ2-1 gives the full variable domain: DVKVTQSSRYLVKRTGEKVFLECVQDMDHENMFWYRQDPGLGLRLIYFSYDVKMKEKGDIPEGYSVSREKKERFSLILESASTNQTSMYLCASSLRPRQSYLLFGPGTRLTVL.

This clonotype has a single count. The chain's CDR3 is CASSWAANEQFF. The CDR3 DNA is TGCGCCAGCAGCTGGGCGGCGAATGAGCAGTTCTTC. This rearrangement joins TRBV5-1 to TRBJ2-1; no clear D gene. Per germline, CDR1 SGHRS and CDR2 YFSETQ. V lost 3 bases and J 7 bases, leaving 8 bases between the germline ends. The CDR3 runs to 12 residues.

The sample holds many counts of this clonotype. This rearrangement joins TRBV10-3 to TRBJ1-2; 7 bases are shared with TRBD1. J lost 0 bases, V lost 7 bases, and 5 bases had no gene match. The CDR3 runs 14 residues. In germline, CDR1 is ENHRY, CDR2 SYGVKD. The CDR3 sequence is CAITSDRSNYGYTF. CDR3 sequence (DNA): TGTGCCATCACCTCGGACAGGTCTAACTATGGCTACACCTTC.

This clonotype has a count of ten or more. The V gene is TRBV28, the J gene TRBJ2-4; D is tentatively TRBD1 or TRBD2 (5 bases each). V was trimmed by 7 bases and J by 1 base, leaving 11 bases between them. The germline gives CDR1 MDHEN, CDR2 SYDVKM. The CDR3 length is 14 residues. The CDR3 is CASNSGTAKNIQYF. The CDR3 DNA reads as TGTGCCAGCAACTCCGGGACCGCCAAAAACATTCAGTACTTC.

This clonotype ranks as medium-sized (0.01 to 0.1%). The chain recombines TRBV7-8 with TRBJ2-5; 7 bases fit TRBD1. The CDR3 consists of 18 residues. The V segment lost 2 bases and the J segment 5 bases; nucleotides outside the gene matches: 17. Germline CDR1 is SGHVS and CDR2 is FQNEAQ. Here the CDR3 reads CASSLFRGQIGFFETQYF. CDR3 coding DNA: TGTGCCAGCAGCTTATTCCGGGGACAGATAGGATTTTTCGAGACCCAGTACTTC.

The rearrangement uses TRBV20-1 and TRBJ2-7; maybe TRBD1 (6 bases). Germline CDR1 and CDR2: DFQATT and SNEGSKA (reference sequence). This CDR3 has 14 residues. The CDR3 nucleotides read TGCAGGGGTAGAGATCTACAGGGCGGTTACGAGCAGTACTTC. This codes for CRGRDLQGGYEQYF.

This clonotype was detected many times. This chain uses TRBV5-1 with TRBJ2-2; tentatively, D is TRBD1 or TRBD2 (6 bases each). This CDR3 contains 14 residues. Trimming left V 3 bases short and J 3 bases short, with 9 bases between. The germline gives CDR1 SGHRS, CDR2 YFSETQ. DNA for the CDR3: TGCGCCAGCAGCTCGGGGGCCTACACCGGGGAGCTGTTTTTT. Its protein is CASSSGAYTGELFF.

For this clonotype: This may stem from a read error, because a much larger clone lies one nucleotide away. The CDR3 DNA reads TGTGCCAGTAGTCCGGCAGTAGCAAGCTACGAGCAGAACTTC. It is translated as CASSPAVASYEQNF. The V and J genes are TRBV19 and TRBJ2-7; D unclear. Per germline, CDR1 LNHDA and CDR2 SQIVND (reference sequence). This CDR3 is built from 14 residues.

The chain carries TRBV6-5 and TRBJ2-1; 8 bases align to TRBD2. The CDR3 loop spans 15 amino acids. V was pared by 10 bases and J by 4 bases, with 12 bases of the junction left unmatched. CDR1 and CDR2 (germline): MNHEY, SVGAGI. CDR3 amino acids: CATTGTRAIYNEQFF. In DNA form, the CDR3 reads TGTGCCACCACCGGGACTAGAGCGATTTACAATGAGCAGTTCTTC.

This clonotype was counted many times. The CDR3 region is CASSGGTRQGLFWEQYF. CDR3 coding DNA: TGTGCCAGCAGCGGGGGGACACGTCAGGGGCTCTTCTGGGAGCAGTACTTC. This rearrangement joins TRBV7-8 to TRBJ2-7; D tentatively reads TRBD1 or TRBD2 (6 bases each). The V end lost 5 bases, the J end lost 7 bases, and 27 bases lay between the germline ends. Germline assignment: CDR1 SGHVS and CDR2 FQNEAQ. The CDR3 consists of 17 residues.

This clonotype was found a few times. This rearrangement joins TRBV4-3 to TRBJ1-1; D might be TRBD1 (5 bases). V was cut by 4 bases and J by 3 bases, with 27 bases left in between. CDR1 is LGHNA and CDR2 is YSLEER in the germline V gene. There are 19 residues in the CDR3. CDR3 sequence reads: CASSRRDSGRVGMDTEAFF. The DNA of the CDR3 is TGCGCCAGCAGCCGCCGGGACTCAGGCCGGGTAGGGATGGACACTGAAGCTTTCTTT.

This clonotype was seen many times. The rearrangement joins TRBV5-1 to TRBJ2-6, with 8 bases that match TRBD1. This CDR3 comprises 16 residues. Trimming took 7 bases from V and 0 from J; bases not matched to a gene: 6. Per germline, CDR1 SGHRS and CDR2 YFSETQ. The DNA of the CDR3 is TGCGCCAGCGGGACAGGCTTTAGCTCTGGGGCCAACGTCCTGACTTTC. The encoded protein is CASGTGFSSGANVLTF.

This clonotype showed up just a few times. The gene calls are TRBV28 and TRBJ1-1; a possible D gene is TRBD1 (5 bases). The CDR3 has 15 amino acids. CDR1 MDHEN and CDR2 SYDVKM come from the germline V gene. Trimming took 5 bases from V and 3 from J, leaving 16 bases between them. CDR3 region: CASSPTLGTDTEAFF. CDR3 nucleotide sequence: TGTGCCAGCAGTCCTACCCTCGGGACGGACACTGAAGCTTTCTTT.